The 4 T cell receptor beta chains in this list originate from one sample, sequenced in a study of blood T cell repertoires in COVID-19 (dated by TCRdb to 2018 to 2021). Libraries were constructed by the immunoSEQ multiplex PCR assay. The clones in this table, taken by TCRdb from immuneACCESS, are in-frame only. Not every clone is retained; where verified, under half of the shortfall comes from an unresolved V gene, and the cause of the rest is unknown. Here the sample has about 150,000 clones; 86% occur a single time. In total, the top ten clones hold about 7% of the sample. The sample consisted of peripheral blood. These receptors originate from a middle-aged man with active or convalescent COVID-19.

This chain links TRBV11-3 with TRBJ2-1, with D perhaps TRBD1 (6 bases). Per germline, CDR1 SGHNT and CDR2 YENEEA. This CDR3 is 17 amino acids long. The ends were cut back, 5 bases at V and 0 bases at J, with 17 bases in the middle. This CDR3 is CASSPFPGQSSYNEQFF. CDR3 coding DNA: TGTGCCAGCAGCCCGTTTCCGGGACAATCCTCCTACAATGAGCAGTTCTTC.

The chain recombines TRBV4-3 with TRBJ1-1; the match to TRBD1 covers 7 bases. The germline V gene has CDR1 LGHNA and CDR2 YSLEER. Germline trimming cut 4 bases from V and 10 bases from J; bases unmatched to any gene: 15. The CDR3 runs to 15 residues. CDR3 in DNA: TGCGCCAGCAGCCCGACGGAGGGGGCGTTTGCTGGAGCTTTCTTT. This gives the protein CASSPTEGAFAGAFF.

Here the CDR3 reads CATSDLTATDTQYF. The CDR3 DNA sequence: TGTGCCACCAGTGATTTGACAGCCACAGATACGCAGTATTTT. This chain links TRBV24-1 with TRBJ2-3, with unresolved D. V was cut by 0 bases and J by 2 bases, with 5 bases left in between. CDR3 size: 14 residues. Looked up from germline, CDR1 is KGHDR and CDR2 is SFDVKD.

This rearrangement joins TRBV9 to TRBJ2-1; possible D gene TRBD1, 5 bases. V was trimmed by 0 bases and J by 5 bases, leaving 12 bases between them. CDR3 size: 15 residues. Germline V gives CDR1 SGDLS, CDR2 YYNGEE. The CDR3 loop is CASSVVNTGNNEQFF. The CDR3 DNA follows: TGTGCCAGCAGCGTAGTTAACACAGGTAACAATGAGCAGTTCTTC.